A single sample gave rise to the 20 T cell receptor beta chains below, sequenced in a study of T cell changes during pregnancy in multiple sclerosis. The table came from immunoSEQ multiplex PCR; TCRdb's copy has only in-frame clones and leaves some out. This table has 90,000 to 120,000 clones, around 92% appearing once. Material: peripheral blood, obtained in the third trimester of pregnancy. The receptors come from a female donor in good health, enrolled as a control in a pregnancy study.

V usage is TRBV12-5 and J usage is TRBJ1-1; maybe TRBD1 (5 bases). The CDR3 is 11 residues long. V was cut by 8 bases and J by 1 base, with 5 bases left in between. Germline V gives CDR1 LGHNT, CDR2 FRNRAP. The CDR3 protein is CASRGNTEAFF. The CDR3 DNA sequence: TGTGCTAGTAGGGGGAACACTGAAGCTTTCTTT. Full variable domain (missing parts from reference TRBV12-5 and TRBJ1-1): DARVTQTPRHKVTEMGQEVTMRCQPILGHNTVFWYRQTMMQGLELLAYFRNRAPLDDSGMPKDRFSAEMPDATLATLKIQPSEPRDSAVYFCASRGNTEAFFGQGTRLTVV.

The chain recombines TRBV4-3 with TRBJ1-2; unclear D gene. Germline assignment: CDR1 LGHNA and CDR2 YSLEER. The CDR3 covers 14 residues. Trimming removed 1 base from V and 1 base from J, with 7 bases in between. CDR3 region: CASSQVEGNYGYTF. In DNA, the CDR3 is TGCGCCAGCAGCCAAGTTGAGGGTAACTATGGCTACACCTTC.

This chain uses TRBV5-1 with TRBJ2-3; D not resolved. This CDR3 is 13 amino acids long. Between the trimmed V and J ends, which lost 1 base and 5 bases, there was a span of 8 bases. Germline CDR1 and CDR2: SGHRS and YFSETQ. The DNA for the CDR3 is TGCGCCAGCAGCTTGTCGGTTATAGATACGCAGTATTTT. It specifies CASSLSVIDTQYF.

This clone was picked up a small number of times. This sequence joins TRBV5-1 and TRBJ2-1, with 8 bases fitting TRBD1. Germline values: CDR1 SGHRS, CDR2 YFSETQ. Germline trimming cut 3 bases from V and 1 base from J; bases unmatched to any gene: 6. The CDR3 covers 16 residues. The CDR3 region has the DNA TGCGCCAGCAGCTCCTGGGGACAGGAGTCCTACAATGAGCAGTTCTTC. It specifies CASSSWGQESYNEQFF.

This rearrangement joins TRBV4-2 to TRBJ2-2, with D possibly being TRBD2 (6 bases). Looked up from germline, CDR1 is LGHNA and CDR2 is YNFKEQ. Trimming cost V 3 bases and J 6 bases, with 23 bases left between them. The CDR3 has 18 amino acids. For the CDR3, the DNA is TGTGCCAGCAGCCACCCCAGTTACCATCCAGGGACTTCCGGGGAGCTGTTTTTT. It specifies CASSHPSYHPGTSGELFF.

The chain combines TRBV4-3 with TRBJ1-4, with TRBD1 as a possible D gene (5 bases). With 0 bases removed from V and 4 bases from J, the gap between germline ends came to 6 bases. This CDR3 region has 14 residues. Germline values: CDR1 LGHNA, CDR2 YSLEER. CDR3 sequence (DNA): TGCGCCAGCAGCCAAGACAGGGTTAATGAAAAACTGTTTTTT. It translates to CASSQDRVNEKLFF.

This rearrangement joins TRBV10-3 to TRBJ1-1, with 9 bases fitting TRBD1. Germline CDR1 ENHRY, CDR2 SYGVKD. Losses at the gene ends were 5 bases for V and 1 base for J; bases not matched to a gene: 2. CDR3 length: 14 amino acids. CDR3 residues: CAISRDRENTEAFF. The CDR3, as DNA: TGTGCCATCAGTAGGGACAGGGAGAACACTGAAGCTTTCTTT.

The CDR3 sequence: CASSGQGSNEQYF. CDR3 nucleotides: TGTGCCAGCAGCGGACAGGGGAGCAACGAGCAGTACTTC. The V call is TRBV2, the J call TRBJ2-7; 9 bases agree with TRBD1. Trimming took 6 bases from V and 5 from J; bases not matched to a gene: 5. The CDR3 runs to 13 residues. The germline CDR1 and CDR2 sequences are SNHLY and FYNNEI. Together with reference TRBV2 and TRBJ2-7, the CDR3 gives the full variable domain: EPEVTQTPSHQVTQMGQEVILRCVPISNHLYFYWYRQILGQKVEFLVSFYNNEISEKSEIFDDQFSVERPDGSNFTLKIRSTKLEDSAMYFCASSGQGSNEQYFGPGTRLTVT.

DNA of the CDR3: TGTGCCAGCAGCCAACCGGACAGGGCCAACAATGAGCAGTTCTTC. Translated: CASSQPDRANNEQFF. The chain uses TRBV11-3 and TRBJ2-1; 8 nucleotides match TRBD1. Germline-derived CDR1 and CDR2 are SGHNT and YENEEA. The CDR3 runs 15 residues. V lost 5 bases and J lost 5; bases outside the gene matches: 8.

The chain has TRBV4-3 and TRBJ2-1, with D maybe TRBD1 (5 bases). V was shortened by 2 bases and J by 4 bases, with 12 bases between the two germline ends. From germline, CDR1 is LGHNA and CDR2 YSLEER. The CDR3 contains 15 residues. DNA of the CDR3: TGCGCCAGCAGCCAAAGCTACGACAGATACAATGAGCAGTTCTTC. Its protein is CASSQSYDRYNEQFF.

CDR3 sequence reads: CASSPRLAGGYNEQFF. The CDR3 DNA reads as TGTGCCAGCAGCCCAAGACTAGCGGGGGGCTACAATGAGCAGTTCTTC. V and J are TRBV7-9 and TRBJ2-1, with 13 bases aligning to TRBD2. V shed 5 bases and J 3 bases; nucleotides not matched to a gene: 4. Germline CDR1 SEHNR, CDR2 FQNEAQ (reference sequence). This CDR3 is built from 16 residues. The full variable domain, with the rest looked up from reference TRBV7-9 and TRBJ2-1, is DTGVSQNPRHKITKRGQNVTFRCDPISEHNRLYWYRQTLGQGPEFLTYFQNEAQLEKSRLLSDRFSAERPKGSFSTLEIQRTEQGDSAMYLCASSPRLAGGYNEQFFGPGTRLTVL.

The J gene is TRBJ2-1, the V gene TRBV7-2; 7 bases are a match to TRBD1. V dropped 4 bases and J dropped 4; count of bases not matched to a gene: 13. CDR1 and CDR2 from the germline V gene are SGHTA and FQGNSA. CDR3 length equals 17 residues. As DNA, the CDR3 is TGTGCCAGCAGCTCCAGGACAATTTCGGACAGGTACAATGAGCAGTTCTTC. This gives the protein CASSSRTISDRYNEQFF.

This rearrangement joins TRBV6-5 to TRBJ2-7; D may be TRBD2 (5 bases). Germline CDR1 is MNHEY and CDR2 is SVGAGI. The CDR3 is 15 residues long. The V and J ends lost 2 bases and 2 bases respectively, with 13 bases between them. The CDR3, as DNA: TGTGCCAGCAGTTACGAGGGTTCGCGGACCTACGAGCAGTACTTC. Translated, it gives CASSYEGSRTYEQYF.

V usage is TRBV29-1 and J usage is TRBJ1-2; D unresolved. V shed 4 bases and J shed 0 bases, with 12 bases lying between them. Germline loops: CDR1 SQVTM, CDR2 ANQGSEA. The CDR3 covers 14 residues. This chain's CDR3 is CSVGPQTTNYGYTF. The CDR3 DNA reads as TGCAGCGTTGGCCCACAGACTACTAACTATGGCTACACCTTC.

The rearrangement joins TRBV7-2 to TRBJ2-2; 14 bases line up with TRBD2. The V gene end was trimmed by 1 base and the J gene end by 7 bases; junction bases not matched to a gene: 2. Germline lookup yields CDR1 SGHTA and CDR2 FQGNSA. The CDR3 length is 16 residues. The CDR3 sequence: CASSLGTSGGYGELFF. CDR3 nucleotides: TGTGCCAGCAGCTTAGGGACTAGCGGGGGGTACGGGGAGCTGTTTTTT.

The V gene is TRBV7-2, the J gene TRBJ2-7, with 7 nucleotides matching TRBD2. The germline gives CDR1 SGHTA, CDR2 FQGNSA. V lost 1 base, J lost 6 bases, and 3 bases stayed unmatched. The CDR3 is 13 amino acids. CDR3 DNA: TGTGCCAGCAGCTTAGTTTGGGAGGGCGAGCAGTACTTC. It encodes CASSLVWEGEQYF.

This rearrangement joins TRBV15 to TRBJ2-7; 12 nucleotides agree with TRBD1. The CDR3 consists of 14 residues. The V gene's germline CDR1 is LNHNV and CDR2 YYDKDF (reference sequence). The V segment lost 4 bases and the J segment 7 bases; nucleotides outside the gene matches: 5. The CDR3 is CATSIMGQGAEQYF. The CDR3 coding sequence is TGTGCCACCAGCATAATGGGACAGGGGGCTGAGCAGTACTTC.

The chain recombines TRBV6-4 with TRBJ1-1, with 7 bases lining up with TRBD1. CDR1 is MRHNA, CDR2 SNTAGT, per germline. The V segment lost 1 base and the J segment 4 bases; nucleotides outside the gene matches: 0. This CDR3 region has 13 residues. As DNA, the CDR3 is TGTGCCAGCAGTGACTACAGGGGCACTGAAGCTTTCTTT. Protein: CASSDYRGTEAFF.

CDR3 DNA: TGTGCCAGCAGCTTGAGGGGGAACGGCTACACCTTC. It specifies CASSLRGNGYTF. The rearrangement links TRBV5-4 to TRBJ1-2, with D possibly being TRBD1 (6 bases). Germline CDR1 is SGHNT and CDR2 is YYREEE (reference sequence). Trimming pared 1 base from V and 8 bases from J, leaving 9 bases between. The CDR3 runs 12 residues.

The J gene is TRBJ1-2, the V gene TRBV9; the D gene is possibly TRBD1 (6 bases). Trimming took off 4 bases at V and 4 bases at J, with 14 bases between the two ends. Germline V gene sequence: CDR1 SGDLS, CDR2 YYNGEE. This CDR3 spans 14 amino acids. CDR3 DNA sequence: TGTGCCAGCAGCACCTTAACAGGGACCTATGGCTACACCTTC. Translation: CASSTLTGTYGYTF.